A single sample is the source of the 13 T cell receptor beta chains below, sequenced in a study of cytomegalovirus exposure and HLA in healthy donors (dated by TCRdb to about 2017). Library preparation was by the immunoSEQ multiplex PCR assay. A mixture of 60 forward primers for TCR Vbeta segments and 13 reverse primers for TCR Jbeta segments was used in the multiplex PCR. In TCRdb, the immuneACCESS table is reduced to in-frame sequences with V and J assigned. These tables do not hold every clone; where another copy was compared, an unresolved V gene accounts for under half, and the others remain unexplained. In this sample the table shows 120,000 or so clones, roughly 80% of which occur a single time. The top ten clonotypes cover 3% to 3.5% of the sample. The material sequenced was PBMCs. All receptors come from a male donor in good health and CMV-seronegative.

The gene calls are TRBV6-1 and TRBJ2-3, with TRBD2 matching 12 bases. CDR1 MNHNS and CDR2 SASEGT come from the germline V gene. The CDR3 covers 18 residues. V dropped 0 bases and J dropped 1; count of bases not matched to a gene: 5. The CDR3, as DNA: TGTGCCAGCAGTGAAGCGATCTCTAGCGGGGGGGGCACAGATACGCAGTATTTT. This encodes CASSEAISSGGGTDTQYF.

Only a few counts were recorded for this clone. The genes are TRBV9 and TRBJ2-5, with D perhaps matching TRBD2 (5 bases). Germline V gene lookup returns CDR1 SGDLS and CDR2 YYNGEE. The V end lost 0 bases, the J end lost 11 bases, and 5 bases lay between the germline ends. The CDR3 spans 10 residues. As DNA, the CDR3 is TGTGCCAGCAGCGTAGGGGAGCAGTACTTC. Translating it yields CASSVGEQYF.

The chain carries TRBV7-6 and TRBJ1-1; D call uncertain. From germline, CDR1 is SGHVS and CDR2 FNYEAQ. The V gene lost 4 bases and the J gene lost 7 bases, with 16 bases spanning the gap. The CDR3 covers 14 residues. The CDR3: CASSSNPKSNEAFF. CDR3 nucleotide sequence: TGTGCCAGCAGCTCCAACCCTAAGTCCAATGAAGCTTTCTTT.

The J gene is TRBJ2-3, the V gene TRBV15, with 7 bases matching TRBD2. V was clipped by 5 bases and J by 2 bases; unmatched bases: 7. The CDR3 has 15 residues. Per germline, CDR1 LNHNV and CDR2 YYDKDF (reference sequence). DNA of the CDR3: TGTGCCACCAGCCCGAGACTAGCTTCCACAGATACGCAGTATTTT. This translates into CATSPRLASTDTQYF. Complete variable domain (other parts from reference TRBV15 and TRBJ2-3): DAMVIQNPRYQVTQFGKPVTLSCSQTLNHNVMYWYQQKSSQAPKLLFHYYDKDFNNEADTPDNFQSRRPNTSFCFLDIRSPGLGDTAMYLCATSPRLASTDTQYFGPGTRLTVL.

This sequence joins TRBV6-1 and TRBJ1-5; no clear D. CDR1 is MNHNS and CDR2 is SASEGT in the germline V gene. CDR3 length equals 11 residues. V lost 8 bases and J 6 bases, leaving 8 bases between the germline ends. The CDR3 DNA is TGTGCCAGCCGAACAGCTCAGCCCCAGCATTTT. It yields the protein CASRTAQPQHF.

V is TRBV30 and J is TRBJ1-3; D not certain. With 2 bases removed from V and 0 bases from J, the gap between germline ends came to 8 bases. CDR3 size: 14 residues. Germline loops: CDR1 GTSNPN, CDR2 SVGIG (reference sequence). The CDR3 bases are TGTGCCTGGAGTAGGAGCCGCTCTGGAAACACCATATATTTT. Its translation: CAWSRSRSGNTIYF.

In nucleotides, the CDR3 is TGTGCCAGCACTCTACTAGCGGGGGGGCCTCAGACCCAGTACTTC. Its translation is CASTLLAGGPQTQYF. The chain employs TRBV6-5 and TRBJ2-5; TRBD2 matches at 13 bases. The germline V gene encodes CDR1 MNHEY and CDR2 SVGAGI. Trimming removed 7 bases from V and 6 bases from J; junction bases left unmatched: 8. This CDR3 contains 15 residues.

This rearrangement joins TRBV14 to TRBJ2-6; 12 nucleotides line up with TRBD1. Germline V gives CDR1 SGHDN, CDR2 FVKESK. The CDR3 consists of 18 residues. Trimming cost V 0 bases and J 3 bases; bases outside gene matches: 3. The CDR3 region has the DNA TGTGCCAGCAGCCAAGACGGGACAGGGGGCTTTGGGGCCAACGTCCTGACTTTC. Its translation is CASSQDGTGGFGANVLTF.

The rearrangement joins TRBV30 to TRBJ1-2; D is ambiguous. V was clipped by 0 bases and J by 4 bases, with 15 bases between them. The V gene's germline CDR1 is GTSNPN and CDR2 SVGIG (reference sequence). The CDR3 consists of 15 residues. CDR3 DNA: TGTGCCTGGAGTGTTACCCATCCTGGTAGCTATGGCTACACCTTC. Its protein is CAWSVTHPGSYGYTF.

The gene calls are TRBV21-1 and TRBJ2-1; the tabulated D call, TRBD1, remains unverified against the DNA. TRBV21-1 is tagged as a pseudogene. This CDR3 has 15 amino acids. Written as DNA, the CDR3 is TGTGCCAGCAGCAAGAGGGGGTCCGTCCACAATGAGCAGTTCTTC. This sequence encodes CASSKRGSVHNEQFF.

As for this clone: At one end the junction does not follow the germline gene, possibly because of a read error. This chain links TRBV5-1 with TRBJ2-6; 11 bases align to TRBD1. CDR1 SGHRS and CDR2 YFSETQ come from the germline V gene. This CDR3 region has 17 residues. The CDR3 spells CASSPGTGGLGANGLTF. The CDR3 nucleotides read TGCGCCAGCAGCCCCGGGACAGGGGGTCTTGGGGCCAACGGCCTGACTTTC.

The chain uses TRBV28 and TRBJ2-7; 7 nucleotides line up with TRBD1. V lost 6 bases and J lost 6; bases outside the gene matches: 8. CDR1 and CDR2 from the germline V gene are MDHEN and SYDVKM. CDR3 length equals 13 residues. The CDR3 sequence is CASRMDPGGEQYF. The CDR3 coding sequence is TGTGCCAGCAGAATGGACCCAGGGGGCGAGCAGTACTTC.

The rearrangement joins TRBV2 to TRBJ2-5, with 8 bases matching TRBD2. The CDR3 totals 15 residues. With 7 bases clipped from V and 5 bases from J, the junction kept 12 bases outside the gene matches. Germline V lookup: CDR1 SNHLY, CDR2 FYNNEI. CDR3 in amino acids: CASTDSGGLRETQYF. For the CDR3, the DNA is TGTGCCAGCACAGACAGCGGGGGACTCAGGGAGACCCAGTACTTC.